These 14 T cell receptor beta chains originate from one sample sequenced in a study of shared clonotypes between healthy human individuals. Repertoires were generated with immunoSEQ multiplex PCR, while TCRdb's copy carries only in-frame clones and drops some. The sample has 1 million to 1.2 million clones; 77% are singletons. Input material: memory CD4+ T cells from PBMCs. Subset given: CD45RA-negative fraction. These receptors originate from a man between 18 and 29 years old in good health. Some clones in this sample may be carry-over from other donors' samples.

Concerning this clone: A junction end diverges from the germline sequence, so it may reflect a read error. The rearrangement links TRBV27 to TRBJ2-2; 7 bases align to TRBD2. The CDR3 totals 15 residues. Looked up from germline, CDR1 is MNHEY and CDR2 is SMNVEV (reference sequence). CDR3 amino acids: CASSRGRLNAGELFF. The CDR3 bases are TGTGCCAGTTCCCGCGGGAGATTGAACGCCGGGGAGCTGTTTTTT.

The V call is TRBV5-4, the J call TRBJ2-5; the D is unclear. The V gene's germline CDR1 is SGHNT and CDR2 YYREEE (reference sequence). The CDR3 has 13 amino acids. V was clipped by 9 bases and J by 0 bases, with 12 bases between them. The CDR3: CATSHQYQETQYF. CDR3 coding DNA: TGTGCCACCTCACACCAGTACCAAGAGACCCAGTACTTC.

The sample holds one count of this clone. Written as DNA, the CDR3 is TGTGCCTGGAGTGTTTTTGGCCAGGGGAGGGGGGAAGAAAAACTGTTTTTT. It encodes CAWSVFGQGRGEEKLFF. The rearrangement uses TRBV30 and TRBJ1-4, with D maybe TRBD1 (6 bases). V lost 0 bases, J lost 8 bases, and 22 bases lay in between. The CDR3 totals 17 residues. Germline loops: CDR1 GTSNPN, CDR2 SVGIG (reference sequence).

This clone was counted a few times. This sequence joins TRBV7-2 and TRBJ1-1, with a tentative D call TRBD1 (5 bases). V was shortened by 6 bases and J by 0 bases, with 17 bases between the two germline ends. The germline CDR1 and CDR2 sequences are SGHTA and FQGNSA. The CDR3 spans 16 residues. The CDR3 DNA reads TGTGCCAGCAGTACAGAACGTTGGGGCATGAACACTGAAGCTTTCTTT. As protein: CASSTERWGMNTEAFF.

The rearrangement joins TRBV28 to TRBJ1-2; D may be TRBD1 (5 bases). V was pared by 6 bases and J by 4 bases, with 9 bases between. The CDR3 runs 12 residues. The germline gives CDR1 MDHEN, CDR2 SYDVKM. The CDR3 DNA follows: TGTGCCAGCAGGGGGGATTCCTATGGCTACACCTTC. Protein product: CASRGDSYGYTF.

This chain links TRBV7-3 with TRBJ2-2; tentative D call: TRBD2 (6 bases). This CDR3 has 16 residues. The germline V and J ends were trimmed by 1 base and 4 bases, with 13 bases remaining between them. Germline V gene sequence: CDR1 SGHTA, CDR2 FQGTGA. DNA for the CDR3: TGTGCCAGCAGCTTAAATACGGGAGCCAGCACCGGGGAGCTGTTTTTT. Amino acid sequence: CASSLNTGASTGELFF.

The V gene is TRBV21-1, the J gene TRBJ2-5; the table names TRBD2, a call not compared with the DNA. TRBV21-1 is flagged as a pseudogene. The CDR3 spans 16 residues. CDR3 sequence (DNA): TGTGCCAGCAGCAAAGCCCCCGGAGGGGGGGCGGAGACCCAGTACTTC. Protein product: CASSKAPGGGAETQYF.

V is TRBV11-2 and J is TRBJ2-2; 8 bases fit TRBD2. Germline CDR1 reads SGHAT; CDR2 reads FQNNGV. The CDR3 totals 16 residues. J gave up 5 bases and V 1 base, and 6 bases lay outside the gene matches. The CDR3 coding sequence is TGTGCCAGCAGCTTAGTATTAGCGGGATTAACCGGGGAGCTGTTTTTT. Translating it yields CASSLVLAGLTGELFF.

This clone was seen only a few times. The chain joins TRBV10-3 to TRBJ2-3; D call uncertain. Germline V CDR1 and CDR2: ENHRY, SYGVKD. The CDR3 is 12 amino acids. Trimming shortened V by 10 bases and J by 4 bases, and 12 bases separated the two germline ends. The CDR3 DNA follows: TGTGCCAACGCTGAAACCCCAGATACGCAGTATTTT. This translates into CANAETPDTQYF.

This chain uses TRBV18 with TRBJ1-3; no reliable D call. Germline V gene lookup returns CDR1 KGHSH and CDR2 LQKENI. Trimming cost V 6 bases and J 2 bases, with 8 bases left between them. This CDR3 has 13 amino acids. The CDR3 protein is CASSRSTGNTIYF. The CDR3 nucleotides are TGTGCCAGCTCGCGTTCTACTGGAAACACCATATATTTT. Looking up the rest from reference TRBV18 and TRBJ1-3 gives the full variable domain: NAGVMQNPRHLVRRRGQEARLRCSPMKGHSHVYWYRQLPEEGLKFMVYLQKENIIDESGMPKERFSAEFPKEGPSILRIQQVVRGDSAAYFCASSRSTGNTIYFGEGSWLTVV.

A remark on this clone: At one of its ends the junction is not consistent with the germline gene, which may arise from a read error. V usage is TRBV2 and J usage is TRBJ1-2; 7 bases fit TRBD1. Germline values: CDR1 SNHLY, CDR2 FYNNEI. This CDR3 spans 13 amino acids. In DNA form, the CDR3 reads TGTGCCAACAGTGGACAGGAGATCGGGGGCTACACCTTC. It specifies CANSGQEIGGYTF.

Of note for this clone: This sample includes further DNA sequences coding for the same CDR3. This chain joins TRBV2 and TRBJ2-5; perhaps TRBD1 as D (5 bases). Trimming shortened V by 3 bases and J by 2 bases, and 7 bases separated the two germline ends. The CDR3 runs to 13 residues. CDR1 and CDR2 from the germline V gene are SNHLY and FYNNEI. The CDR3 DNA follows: TGTGCCAGCAGTGATTCAGGGCAAGAGACCCAGTACTTC. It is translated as CASSDSGQETQYF.

CDR3 DNA sequence: TGTGCCAGCAGGCCTGACAGGGCCCACGAGCAGTACTTC. The encoded protein is CASRPDRAHEQYF. This chain connects TRBV28 to TRBJ2-7; 7 nucleotides match TRBD1. J gave up 5 bases and V 6 bases, and 7 bases lay outside the gene matches. This CDR3 has 13 amino acids. Germline CDR1 and CDR2: MDHEN and SYDVKM.

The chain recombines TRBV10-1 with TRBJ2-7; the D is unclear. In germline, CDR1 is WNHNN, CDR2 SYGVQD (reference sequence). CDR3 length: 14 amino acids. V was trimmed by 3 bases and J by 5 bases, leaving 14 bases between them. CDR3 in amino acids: CASSDQVGRDEQYF. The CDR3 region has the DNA TGCGCCAGCAGTGACCAGGTCGGAAGGGACGAGCAGTACTTC.